This T cell receptor (beta chain) was sequenced in a study of T cells expressing NK-cell markers (dated by TCRdb to 2018 to 2020). Regarding the research as a whole: TCR beta-chain repertoires were profiled in sorted CD3+CD56+NKG2C+, CD3+CD56+NKG2C- and CD3+CD56-NKG2C+ T-cell subsets from several donors. The libraries were sequenced on Illumina HiSeq 2000/2500, MiSeq or NextSeq, producing 2 x 150 bp reads. Seven of the eight sequenced donors were HCMV-seropositive and one was HCMV-seronegative. Randomly selected healthy volunteers, three men and five women, were used as the eight sequenced donors. Broader findings and caveats from the paper: Those dominant clonotypes were again the most abundant among CD3+CD56-NKG2C+ cells in several donors, at roughly 25-60.1%. In over five donors, the dominant CD3+CD56+NKG2C+ clonotypes were among the top 10 CD8+ clonotypes and accounted for roughly 1.0-8% of CD8+ T cells. Whether the expanded NKG2C-expressing T cell clones were specific for HCMV antigens remained unclear.

CDR3 length: 13 amino acids, cysteine to phenylalanine. The nucleotide record is missing. Looking up the germline V gene (reference sequence) yields CDR1 SEHNR and CDR2 FQNEAQ. The sample was run on an Illumina HiSeq 2000. The TCR beta cDNA libraries were made using 5'RACE template switching, a step that added both a universal primer site and unique molecular identifiers. cDNA synthesis was primed from the TCR beta constant segment and was followed by two successive PCR amplification steps. On the study's bioinformatics: Reads were demultiplexed and grouped by UMI with MIGEC, and clonotypes were assembled and quantified with MiTCR. To exclude erroneous sequences, only TCR cDNA sequences supported by at least two reads were retained. The tcR package was used for downstream repertoire analysis, with clonotypes matched between fractions based on CDR3 nucleotide sequence plus V segment. VDJmatch was used to annotate antigen specificity against VDJdb, with one amino acid substitution in CDR3 permitted. TCRdb reprocessed the reads, reporting each CDR3 protein sequence once and no DNA. The V and J calls and clone size are TCRdb's, not the authors'. The sample's own table lists fewer than 550,000 distinct CDR3 sequences. Jointly, the top ten make up about 1.5% of the sample.

HCMV serostatus was determined by detecting HCMV-specific IgG in serum with a commercial ELISA kit. Ficoll density gradient centrifugation was used to isolate peripheral blood mononuclear cells from blood. With respect to this clonotype: The antigen this receptor binds is unknown.

This clonotype originated in a woman between 45 and 65 years old in good health. Donor details come from another sample of the same person, matched by shared clones. The sample taken for sequencing was blood T cells: a sorted CD56 or NKG2C T cell subset, CD4+ or CD8+ T cells, or bulk PBMC T cells (not recorded which). Recombination linked TRBV7-9 to TRBJ2-5; checking the TCRdb D call of TRBD1 is not possible without DNA. Here the CDR3 is given as CAGAPGDQETQYF.